The source of this T cell receptor beta chain is a study of cytomegalovirus exposure and HLA in healthy donors. In the case of this clone: Antigen: not known.

Notes on the study in general: Among immune exposure information, only CMV serostatus was available. As a later analysis showed, a missense DCLRE1C variant was linked to trimming of TCR beta V- and J-genes. In a later analysis, several top co-occurrence clusters appeared linked to parvovirus B19, influenza, CMV and Epstein-Barr virus.

Looked up from germline, CDR1 is MNHEY and CDR2 is SMNVEV (reference sequence). Trimming removed 6 bases at V and 8 bases at J, with 13 bases between. This CDR3 has 13 amino acids. 60 Vbeta and 13 Jbeta primers were used in PCR. Produced via immunoSEQ multiplex PCR; TCRdb's table is partial and in-frame only. The sample shows about 98,000 clones, roughly 60% of them seen only once. The origin of this receptor is a human donor in good health. Sequencing was carried out using PBMCs. V usage is TRBV27 and J usage is TRBJ2-2; D gene uncertain. The CDR3 reads CASSRVHPGELFF. CDR3 bases: TGTGCCAGCAGCCGGGTCCATCCTGGGGAGCTGTTTTTT.